What follows are 31 T cell receptor beta chains derived from one specimen sequenced in a study of cytomegalovirus exposure and HLA in healthy donors. Researchers ran the PCR with 60 Vbeta and 13 Jbeta primers. Generated by immunoSEQ multiplex PCR, the TCRdb table keeps only in-frame clones and is missing some. The sample carries around 180,000 clones, about three quarters recorded once. The material sequenced was PBMCs. The receptors originated from a woman aged 40 to 49 in good health and CMV-seronegative.

This clone has just a few counts. At one of its ends the junction is not consistent with the germline gene, which may arise from a read error. The V call is TRBV7-9, the J call TRBJ2-7, with 9 bases lining up with TRBD2. Per germline, CDR1 SEHNR and CDR2 FQNEAQ (reference sequence). The CDR3 is 13 residues long. CDR3 sequence: CSSRDNAAGGAYF. Here the CDR3 DNA reads TGTTCCAGCAGAGACAACGCAGCGGGAGGAGCTTACTTC.

The rearrangement links TRBV5-4 to TRBJ2-5; TRBD2 is a possible D gene (6 bases). The germline gives CDR1 SGHNT, CDR2 YYREEE (reference sequence). There are 12 residues in the CDR3. V was cut by 3 bases and J by 5 bases, with 8 bases left in between. The DNA of the CDR3 is TGTGCCAGCAGCTGGGGGGAGGAGACCCAGTACTTC. As protein: CASSWGEETQYF. Variable domain in full (rest from reference TRBV5-4 and TRBJ2-5): ETGVTQSPTHLIKTRGQQVTLRCSSQSGHNTVSWYQQALGQGPQFIFQYYREEENGRGNFPPRFSGLQFPNYSSELNVNALELDDSALYLCASSWGEETQYFGPGTRLLVL.

The chain uses TRBV9 and TRBJ1-5, with 8 positions matching TRBD1. CDR3 size: 15 residues. V lost 4 bases to trimming and J lost 3 bases; unmatched junction nucleotides: 6. Germline assignment: CDR1 SGDLS and CDR2 YYNGEE. The CDR3 DNA reads TGTGCCAGCAGCCCAGGACAGGGAACCAATCAGCCCCAGCATTTT. It codes for CASSPGQGTNQPQHF.

The chain is built from TRBV5-5 and TRBJ2-5; weak D call: TRBD1 (5 bases). With 0 bases removed from V and 5 bases from J, the gap between germline ends came to 17 bases. This CDR3 is 16 amino acids long. Per the germline V gene, CDR1 is SGHKS and CDR2 is YYEKEE (reference sequence). CDR3 DNA sequence: TGTGCCAGCAGCTTGGCCCTACCTCAGGGTCGGGAGACCCAGTACTTC. It encodes CASSLALPQGRETQYF.

This clone has just one count. V usage is TRBV30 and J usage is TRBJ2-7; tentatively, D is TRBD1 (5 bases). The length of the CDR3 is 14 residues. CDR1 and CDR2 from the germline V gene are GTSNPN and SVGIG (reference sequence). V dropped 0 bases and J dropped 0 bases, with 9 bases sitting between them. CDR3 sequence: CAWSVGHASYEQYF. In DNA, the CDR3 is TGTGCCTGGAGTGTAGGACATGCCTCCTACGAGCAGTACTTC.

This clone has more than one count but fewer than ten. V is TRBV9 and J is TRBJ2-3; 8 bases match TRBD2. CDR3 length: 15 amino acids. CDR1 and CDR2 from the germline V gene are SGDLS and YYNGEE. Trimming cost V 3 bases and J 6 bases; bases outside gene matches: 9. The DNA of the CDR3 is TGTGCCAGCAGCGCGGGGAGCGGGAGTGGTGATACGCAGTATTTT. Encoded protein: CASSAGSGSGDTQYF.

This chain uses TRBV5-1 with TRBJ1-1; D ambiguous. The V gene lost 1 base and the J gene lost 1 base, with 8 bases spanning the gap. This CDR3 is built from 14 residues. Germline V gene data show CDR1 as SGHRS and CDR2 as YFSETQ. CDR3 nucleotides: TGCGCCAGCAGCTTGACCAGCGAGAACACTGAAGCTTTCTTT. Translating gives CASSLTSENTEAFF.

Worth noting for this clone: The junction departs from the called germline gene at one end, perhaps through a read error. The rearrangement links TRBV7-7 to TRBJ2-2; 7 bases line up with TRBD1. Germline V gene data show CDR1 as SSHAT and CDR2 as FNYEAQ (reference sequence). The CDR3 sequence is 15 residues long. For the CDR3, the DNA is TGTGCTAGCAGCCAAACGACAGGGCAGACCGGGGAGCTGTTTTTT. It is translated as CASSQTTGQTGELFF.

The chain is built from TRBV6-1 and TRBJ1-5; TRBD1 matches 10 bases. J was trimmed by 2 bases and V by 6 bases; bases with no gene match: 1. Germline-derived CDR1 and CDR2 are MNHNS and SASEGT. The CDR3 consists of 14 residues. The CDR3 loop is CASRTGGGNQPQHF. The CDR3 DNA follows: TGTGCCAGCAGGACAGGGGGCGGCAATCAGCCCCAGCATTTT.

V and J are TRBV10-3 and TRBJ1-5, with D perhaps matching TRBD1 (5 bases). Germline CDR1 reads ENHRY; CDR2 reads SYGVKD. Trimming stripped 3 bases from V and 7 bases from J, with 16 bases between. This CDR3 spans 15 amino acids. The CDR3 protein is CAISDLMDGAQPQHF. DNA for the CDR3: TGTGCCATCAGTGATTTAATGGATGGGGCCCAGCCCCAGCATTTT.

The rearrangement joins TRBV4-3 to TRBJ1-3; 8 bases map to TRBD1. The J segment lost 0 bases and the V segment lost 0 bases, leaving 10 bases of the junction unmatched. CDR3 length equals 19 residues. CDR1 LGHNA and CDR2 YSLEER come from the germline V gene. CDR3 sequence reads: CASSQEVRSDRGSGNTIYF. CDR3 nucleotides: TGCGCCAGCAGCCAAGAAGTCCGATCAGACAGGGGCTCTGGAAACACCATATATTTT.

The chain carries TRBV6-6 and TRBJ2-7, with TRBD1 identical over 7 bases. Germline CDR1 MNHNY, CDR2 SVGAGI (reference sequence). Trimming took 1 base from V and 1 from J; bases not matched to a gene: 4. This CDR3 comprises 15 residues. The CDR3 region has the DNA TGTGCCAGCAGTTACTGGTACAGGGGATCCTACGAGCAGTACTTC. Its protein product is CASSYWYRGSYEQYF.

V and J are TRBV11-2 and TRBJ1-2; 8 positions agree with TRBD1. V gave up 0 bases and J gave up 7 bases; unmatched junction bases: 7. This CDR3 comprises 15 residues. Germline CDR1 SGHAT, CDR2 FQNNGV. CDR3 sequence (DNA): TGTGCCAGCAGCTTAGATATCCAGGGGGCCATTGGCTACACCTTC. Amino acids: CASSLDIQGAIGYTF.

This clone was seen only once. V gene TRBV27 combines with J gene TRBJ2-7, with D maybe TRBD2 (6 bases). Between the trimmed V and J ends, which lost 5 bases and 6 bases, there was a span of 11 bases. The CDR3 has 12 amino acids. CDR1 and CDR2 (germline): MNHEY, SMNVEV (reference sequence). CDR3 nucleotide sequence: TGTGCCAGCAGTCGGGGAGGATGCGAGCAGTACGTC. This sequence encodes CASSRGGCEQYV.

The chain joins TRBV7-3 to TRBJ2-2; perhaps TRBD2 as D (5 bases). The CDR3 sequence is 14 residues long. V lost 5 bases and J 3 bases, leaving 10 bases between the germline ends. The germline V gene has CDR1 SGHTA and CDR2 FQGTGA. This chain's CDR3 is CASSPGSHTGELFF. The CDR3 nucleotides read TGTGCCAGCAGCCCGGGGAGCCACACCGGGGAGCTGTTTTTT.

CDR3 amino acids: CATKGLASGETQYF. The CDR3 nucleotides are TGTGCCACGAAGGGACTAGCGTCGGGGGAGACCCAGTACTTC. The genes are TRBV2 and TRBJ2-5; 10 nucleotides match TRBD2. This CDR3 has 14 amino acids. Germline values: CDR1 SNHLY, CDR2 FYNNEI. Trimming removed 10 bases from V and 5 bases from J; junction bases left unmatched: 10.

This clone occurred once. CDR3 in DNA: TGTGCCTGGAACTTTCCGGGTGACCGCTATGGCTACACCTTC. The encoded protein is CAWNFPGDRYGYTF. V is TRBV30 and J is TRBJ1-2; D gene uncertain. Germline V gene data show CDR1 as GTSNPN and CDR2 as SVGIG (reference sequence). V gave up 4 bases and J gave up 4 bases, with 16 bases separating them. CDR3 length: 14 amino acids.

V usage is TRBV4-3 and J usage is TRBJ1-5; no clear D. The germline gives CDR1 LGHNA, CDR2 YSLEER. Trimming stripped 1 base from V and 0 bases from J, with 7 bases between. The CDR3 extends over 15 amino acids. CDR3 sequence (DNA): TGCGCCAGCAGCCAAGTTATCGGTAGCAATCAGCCCCAGCATTTT. Translation gives CASSQVIGSNQPQHF.

V and J are TRBV30 and TRBJ2-1; 7 bases are shared with TRBD1. Germline trimming cut 2 bases from V and 3 bases from J; bases unmatched to any gene: 4. Germline V gives CDR1 GTSNPN, CDR2 SVGIG (reference sequence). This CDR3 contains 14 residues. The CDR3 reads CAWSPGQIYNEQFF. The CDR3 DNA follows: TGTGCCTGGAGTCCGGGACAGATCTACAATGAGCAGTTCTTC.

The chain couples TRBV11-2 to TRBJ1-2; D is unclear. Germline V gene sequence: CDR1 SGHAT, CDR2 FQNNGV. The germline V and J ends were trimmed by 0 bases and 13 bases, with 18 bases remaining between them. CDR3 length: 14 amino acids. For the CDR3, the DNA is TGTGCCAGCAGCTTAGAGCCAATCTCAGGTTACCCCACCTTC. This translates into CASSLEPISGYPTF.

This chain uses TRBV27 with TRBJ2-7; TRBD2 matches at 7 bases. Germline V gene sequence: CDR1 MNHEY, CDR2 SMNVEV (reference sequence). The V segment lost 3 bases and the J segment 1 base; nucleotides outside the gene matches: 9. This CDR3 is built from 16 residues. This CDR3 is CASSLGRGAGSYEQYF. The DNA for the CDR3 is TGTGCCAGCAGTTTGGGCCGTGGAGCGGGATCCTACGAGCAGTACTTC.

The J gene is TRBJ2-7, the V gene TRBV14; D possibly corresponds to TRBD2 (6 bases). The CDR3 runs to 13 residues. Deletions cut 0 bases from V and 7 bases from J, with 10 bases between. Germline V lookup: CDR1 SGHDN, CDR2 FVKESK. CDR3 sequence: CASSQEGGREQYF. CDR3 sequence (DNA): TGTGCCAGCAGCCAAGAAGGAGGGAGGGAGCAGTACTTC. Variable domain in full (rest from reference TRBV14 and TRBJ2-7): EAGVTQFPSHSVIEKGQTVTLRCDPISGHDNLYWYRRVMGKEIKFLLHFVKESKQDESGMPNNRFLAERTGGTYSTLKVQPAELEDSGVYFCASSQEGGREQYFGPGTRLTVT.

The chain joins TRBV19 to TRBJ1-4, with 7 bases that match TRBD1. The CDR3 totals 16 residues. V was pared by 2 bases and J by 8 bases, with 11 bases of the junction left unmatched. Germline assignment: CDR1 LNHDA and CDR2 SQIVND (reference sequence). CDR3 protein: CASSIYSRTGGEKLFF. The CDR3 DNA is TGTGCCAGTAGTATATACTCCCGGACAGGCGGGGAAAAACTGTTTTTT.

CDR3 DNA sequence: TGCAGCGTTGAGCTAGCGGAATACAATGAGCAGTTCTTC. It encodes CSVELAEYNEQFF. V gene TRBV29-1 combines with J gene TRBJ2-1, with 7 bases that match TRBD2. The CDR3 spans 13 residues. The junction had 3 bases not matched to a gene; V was cut back by 3 bases and J by 4 bases. Germline V gene sequence: CDR1 SQVTM, CDR2 ANQGSEA.

This clone was seen a few times. The CDR3 sequence is CSVVPSPNYGYTF. The DNA for the CDR3 is TGCAGCGTTGTTCCATCCCCTAACTATGGCTACACCTTC. This chain joins TRBV29-1 and TRBJ1-2; the D is unclear. The ends were cut back, 4 bases at V and 0 bases at J, with 9 bases in the middle. This CDR3 is built from 13 residues. From germline, CDR1 is SQVTM and CDR2 ANQGSEA.

The V call is TRBV5-4, the J call TRBJ2-3, with D maybe TRBD1 (5 bases). V gave up 3 bases and J gave up 6 bases, with 14 bases separating them. Germline assignment: CDR1 SGHNT and CDR2 YYREEE (reference sequence). The CDR3 is made up of 14 amino acids. The CDR3 region is CASSSALKGDTQYF. CDR3 bases: TGTGCCAGCAGCTCAGCGCTAAAGGGGGATACGCAGTATTTT.

The sample holds a few counts of this clone. V gene TRBV7-3 combines with J gene TRBJ2-1, with 9 bases matching TRBD2. This CDR3 comprises 16 residues. From germline, CDR1 is SGHTA and CDR2 FQGTGA. Trimming took 2 bases from V and 9 from J; bases not matched to a gene: 11. The CDR3 DNA reads as TGTGCCAGCAGCTTACGTGGTCCGGCGGGAGGGGCTGAGCAGTTCTTC. Protein product: CASSLRGPAGGAEQFF.

The chain uses TRBV6-5 and TRBJ2-3, with 8 bases identical to TRBD2. Germline values: CDR1 MNHEY, CDR2 SVGAGI. The CDR3 has 14 amino acids. J gave up 3 bases and V 5 bases, and 4 bases lay outside the gene matches. The CDR3 DNA reads TGTGCCAGCAGTAGTCCTAGCGGGACAGATACGCAGTATTTT. Residues: CASSSPSGTDTQYF.

This chain joins TRBV29-1 and TRBJ1-5, with a tentative D call TRBD1 (5 bases). CDR3 length: 11 residues. Trimming took off 0 bases at V and 14 bases at J, with 11 bases between the two ends. Germline values: CDR1 SQVTM, CDR2 ANQGSEA. The CDR3, as DNA: TGCAGCGTTGAAGATTCAGGGAATAAGCATTTT. Translating gives CSVEDSGNKHF.

The chain is built from TRBV10-3 and TRBJ1-2, with a weak D call TRBD1 (5 bases). Trimming shortened V by 6 bases and J by 2 bases, and 10 bases separated the two germline ends. The CDR3 has 13 residues. The germline V gene has CDR1 ENHRY and CDR2 SYGVKD. The CDR3 coding sequence is TGTGCCATCAGCTCTACAGGAAACTATGGCTACACCTTC. It encodes CAISSTGNYGYTF.

The chain combines TRBV5-3 with TRBJ2-3; maybe TRBD2 (6 bases). TRBV5-3 is classed as an ORF, of uncertain function. The CDR3 is 15 residues long. V dropped 3 bases and J dropped 2 bases, with 13 bases sitting between them. The chain's CDR3 is CARSSFAGITDTQYF. The CDR3 DNA sequence: TGTGCCAGAAGCTCGTTTGCGGGGATCACAGATACGCAGTATTTT.